The clone carrying this TCR beta chain showed up just a few times. Its antigen is currently unknown. The authors ran a second PCR of about 6 to 11 cycles using a sample-barcoded 5' primer and a J-beta primer mix. TCRdb redid the calling of the 5' RACE reads with MiXCR, one entry per CDR3 protein. The sample consists of around 1,500,000 distinct CDR3 sequences, about 40% of them appearing once. These data come from a study of blood T cells in healthy people across ages. Study-level points and caveats: Naive CD4+ cells and diversity were both higher in long-lived donors than in aged donors.

CDR3 length: 17 amino acids. The V end lost 0 bases, the J end lost 6 bases, and 21 bases lay between the germline ends. Germline V gives CDR1 LGHDT, CDR2 YNNKEL (reference sequence). The donors, aged roughly 6 to 90, were healthy Caucasians from Russia. Per sample, at least 6 micrograms of total RNA were extracted. The chain joins TRBV3-1 to TRBJ2-7; the D gene is possibly TRBD2 (6 bases). The sequence was collected from a woman under 30 in good health. Specimen: blood. The CDR3 DNA reads TGTGCCAGCAGCCAAGATCCGGGGGACCGTCGGTTTGGCGAGCAGTACTTC. Its translation: CASSQDPGDRRFGEQYF.